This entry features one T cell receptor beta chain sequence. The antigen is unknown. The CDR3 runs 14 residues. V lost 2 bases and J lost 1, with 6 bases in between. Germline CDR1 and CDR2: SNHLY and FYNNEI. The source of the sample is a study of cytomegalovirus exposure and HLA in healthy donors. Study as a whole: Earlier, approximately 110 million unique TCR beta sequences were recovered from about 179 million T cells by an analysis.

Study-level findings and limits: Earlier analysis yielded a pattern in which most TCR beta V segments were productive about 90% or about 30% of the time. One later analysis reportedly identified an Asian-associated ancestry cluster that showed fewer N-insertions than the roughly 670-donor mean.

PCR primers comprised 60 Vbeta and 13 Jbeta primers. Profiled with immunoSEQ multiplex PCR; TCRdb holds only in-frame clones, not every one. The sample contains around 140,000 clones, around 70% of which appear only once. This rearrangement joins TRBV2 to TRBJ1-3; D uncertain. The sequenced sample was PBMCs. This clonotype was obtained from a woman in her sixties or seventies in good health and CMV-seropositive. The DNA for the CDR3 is TGTGCCAGCAGTGAAAGCAGGTCTGGAAACACCATATATTTT. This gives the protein CASSESRSGNTIYF.